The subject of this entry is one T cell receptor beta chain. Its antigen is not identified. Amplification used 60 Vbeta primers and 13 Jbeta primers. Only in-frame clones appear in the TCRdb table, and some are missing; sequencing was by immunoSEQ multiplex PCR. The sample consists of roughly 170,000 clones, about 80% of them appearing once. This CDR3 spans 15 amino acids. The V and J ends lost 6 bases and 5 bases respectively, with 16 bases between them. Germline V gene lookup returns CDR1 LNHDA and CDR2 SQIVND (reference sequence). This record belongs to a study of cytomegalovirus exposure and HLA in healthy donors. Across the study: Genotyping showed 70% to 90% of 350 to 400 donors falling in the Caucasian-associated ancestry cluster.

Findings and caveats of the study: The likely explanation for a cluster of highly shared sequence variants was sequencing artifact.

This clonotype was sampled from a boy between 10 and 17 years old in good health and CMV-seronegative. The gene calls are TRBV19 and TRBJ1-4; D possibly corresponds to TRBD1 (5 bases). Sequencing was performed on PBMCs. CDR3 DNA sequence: TGTGCCAGTAGGACGGGGGAGAGCGGGAATGAAAAACTGTTTTTT. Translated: CASRTGESGNEKLFF.